This entry describes one T cell receptor (beta chain). In the same sample, other DNA sequences code for this CDR3. Profiled with immunoSEQ multiplex PCR; TCRdb holds only in-frame clones, not every one. This repertoire shows tens of thousands of clones, around 93% found once; its top ten account for roughly 0.72%. Looked up from germline, CDR1 is SGHRS and CDR2 is YFSETQ. The V and J ends lost 0 bases and 2 bases respectively, with 11 bases between them. The CDR3 is made up of 15 amino acids. This record belongs to a study of graft-versus-host responses after intestinal transplantation. This sequence was found in a human patient who received an intestinal transplant, so some T cells may come from the graft donor. The chain couples TRBV5-1 to TRBJ2-5, with a possible D match to TRBD2 (5 bases). Sequenced material: PBMCs, taken 98 days after intestinal transplantation. As DNA, the CDR3 is TGCGCCAGCAGCTTGGTAACGGGAACGCAAGAGACCCAGTACTTC. Its protein product is CASSLVTGTQETQYF. The entire variable domain, with the rest obtained from reference TRBV5-1 and TRBJ2-5, is as follows: KAGVTQTPRYLIKTRGQQVTLSCSPISGHRSVSWYQQTPGQGLQFLFEYFSETQRNKGNFPGRFSGRQFSNSRSEMNVSTLELGDSALYLCASSLVTGTQETQYFGPGTRLLVL.